This T cell receptor (beta chain) originates from a study of human T cells and chemical hapten exposure. TCRdb passed the RACE reads through MiXCR, listing each CDR3 protein once. The sample lists tens of thousands of distinct CDR3 sequences, approximately 35% occurring once. This clonotype appeared a few times. The time point: patch test 1, 2 weeks after DPC sensitization. Documented treatment: therapeutic diphenylcyclopropenone sensitization with weekly scalp DPC. The germline V gene encodes CDR1 MNHEY and CDR2 SVGEGT. V shed 7 bases, J shed 8 bases, and the junction held 10 bases outside the gene matches. CDR3 length equals 14 residues.

The clonotype comes from a man aged 40-49 years with alopecia areata. Some clones in this sample may be carry-over from other donors' samples. This specimen was whole blood, taken in connection with sensitization to the hapten diphenylcyclopropenone (DPC). The chain is built from TRBV6-2 or TRBV6-3 and TRBJ2-1; TRBD2 matches 8 bases. CDR3 protein: CASTYATSEDEQFF. The DNA for the CDR3 is TGTGCCAGCACCTACGCGACTAGCGAGGATGAGCAGTTCTTC.